Shown below are 21 T cell receptor beta chains from a single sample sequenced in a study of OX40 agonist ivuxolimab in advanced cancers. The data were produced by immunoSEQ multiplex PCR, yet TCRdb's version contains in-frame clones alone and is incomplete. The repertoire holds approximately 100,000 clones, with approximately 90% as singletons. Sequencing used CD4+ or CD8+ T cells sorted from blood, obtained in a trial of the OX40 agonist ivuxolimab. These receptors were taken from an adult with an advanced solid tumor such as melanoma, head and neck, liver or kidney cancer.

The chain couples TRBV29-1 to TRBJ2-6; D not certain. The V and J ends lost 5 bases and 0 bases respectively, with 8 bases between them. The germline V gene encodes CDR1 SQVTM and CDR2 ANQGSEA. There are 14 residues in the CDR3. CDR3 in amino acids: CSVLRDSGANVLTF. CDR3 sequence (DNA): TGCAGCGTTCTTAGAGACTCTGGGGCCAACGTCCTGACTTTC.

This clone was recorded a few times. DNA of the CDR3: TGTGCCAGCAGCTTGGGCGGCAACAATTCACCCCTCCACTTT. This sequence encodes CASSLGGNNSPLHF. The genes are TRBV5-4 and TRBJ1-6; D not resolved. Germline lookup yields CDR1 SGHNT and CDR2 YYREEE (reference sequence). The length of the CDR3 is 14 residues. The V and J ends lost 0 bases and 7 bases respectively, with 8 bases between them.

V and J are TRBV7-2 and TRBJ2-5; D unclear. V shed 1 base and J shed 2 bases, with 11 bases lying between them. CDR3 size: 15 residues. Germline loops: CDR1 SGHTA, CDR2 FQGNSA. For the CDR3, the DNA is TGTGCCAGCAGCTTAGGATACGCGATTCAAGAGACCCAGTACTTC. This encodes CASSLGYAIQETQYF.

The chain carries TRBV4-2 and TRBJ2-1; D ambiguous. Trimming pared 5 bases from V and 8 bases from J, leaving 16 bases between. The CDR3 runs 14 residues. The germline V gene encodes CDR1 LGHNA and CDR2 YNFKEQ. The CDR3 loop reads CASSSTQPEDEQFF. CDR3 DNA sequence: TGTGCCAGCAGCAGTACCCAGCCCGAGGATGAGCAGTTCTTC.

In its sample, this clone was seen a few times. The chain uses TRBV6-1 and TRBJ1-5; D not resolved. V shed 0 bases and J shed 7 bases, with 10 bases lying between them. CDR1 and CDR2 (germline): MNHNS, SASEGT. The CDR3 consists of 14 residues. DNA of the CDR3: TGTGCCAGCAGTGAAGCTGGAGCGGGGCAGCCCCAGCATTTT. It translates to CASSEAGAGQPQHF.

V usage is TRBV15 and J usage is TRBJ1-5; a possible D gene is TRBD1 (5 bases). There are 15 residues in the CDR3. Trimming cost V 4 bases and J 3 bases, with 13 bases left between them. Germline CDR1 reads LNHNV; CDR2 reads YYDKDF (reference sequence). The CDR3 DNA reads TGTGCCACCAGCACACCAACCGGGGCCAATCAGCCCCAGCATTTT. Translated: CATSTPTGANQPQHF.

This clone turned up a few times. The gene calls are TRBV4-1 and TRBJ1-4; maybe TRBD1 (5 bases). This CDR3 region has 17 residues. V dropped 2 bases and J dropped 6 bases, with 19 bases sitting between them. Germline loops: CDR1 MGHRA, CDR2 YSYEKL. The CDR3 protein is CASSQKQPGWGDEKLFF. DNA for the CDR3: TGCGCCAGCAGCCAAAAACAACCAGGGTGGGGGGATGAAAAACTGTTTTTT.

The V and J genes are TRBV19 and TRBJ1-4; D uncertain. Looked up from germline, CDR1 is LNHDA and CDR2 is SQIVND (reference sequence). V lost 7 bases, J lost 8 bases, and 11 bases lay in between. The CDR3 has 12 amino acids. The CDR3 reads CASMSPYEKLFF. In DNA form, the CDR3 reads TGTGCCAGTATGTCCCCGTACGAAAAACTGTTTTTT.

This clone was picked up one time. The gene calls are TRBV6-4 and TRBJ2-7; 12 bases fit TRBD2. This CDR3 region has 20 residues. J lost 2 bases, V lost 2 bases, and 16 bases had no gene match. Germline values: CDR1 MRHNA, CDR2 SNTAGT. CDR3 amino acids: CASSDPKLDRTSGATYEQYF. The CDR3, as DNA: TGTGCCAGCAGTGACCCTAAACTCGACCGGACTAGCGGGGCCACCTACGAGCAGTACTTC.

The V and J genes are TRBV7-3 and TRBJ1-2; TRBD1 agrees at 8 bases. With 5 bases clipped from V and 8 bases from J, the junction kept 7 bases outside the gene matches. Germline assignment: CDR1 SGHTA and CDR2 FQGTGA. This CDR3 region has 13 residues. This chain's CDR3 is CASSLPGGRGYTF. CDR3 sequence (DNA): TGTGCCAGCAGCCTCCCAGGGGGCCGGGGCTACACCTTC.

The gene calls are TRBV2 and TRBJ2-2, with no clear D. CDR1 SNHLY and CDR2 FYNNEI come from the germline V gene. V shed 4 bases and J shed 4 bases, with 13 bases lying between them. The CDR3 has 15 amino acids. The CDR3 reads CASSASGVITGELFF. Here the CDR3 DNA reads TGTGCCAGCAGTGCTAGTGGGGTGATCACCGGGGAGCTGTTTTTT. Together with reference TRBV2 and TRBJ2-2, the CDR3 gives the full variable domain: EPEVTQTPSHQVTQMGQEVILRCVPISNHLYFYWYRQILGQKVEFLVSFYNNEISEKSEIFDDQFSVERPDGSNFTLKIRSTKLEDSAMYFCASSASGVITGELFFGEGSRLTVL.

This chain uses TRBV10-3 with TRBJ2-7; D might be TRBD1 (8 bases). Trimming pared 4 bases from V and 7 bases from J, leaving 14 bases between. CDR1 and CDR2 from the germline V gene are ENHRY and SYGVKD. This CDR3 spans 13 amino acids. For the CDR3, the DNA is TGTGCCATCAGTGGATTACAGGGGGGGGAGCAGTACTTC. It encodes CAISGLQGGEQYF.

The chain employs TRBV10-3 and TRBJ1-2, with D hard to call. The CDR3 contains 12 residues. V was trimmed by 2 bases and J by 12 bases, leaving 13 bases between them. The V gene's germline CDR1 is ENHRY and CDR2 SYGVKD. The DNA for the CDR3 is TGTGCCATCAGTGAGACAAACCAGAGGAACACCTTC. Its protein is CAISETNQRNTF.

In the case of this clone: The CDR3 ends on some other residue instead of the conserved phenylalanine or tryptophan, so this is likely a read error. This chain uses TRBV5-1 with TRBJ1-6; D is perhaps TRBD1 (6 bases). CDR1 is SGHRS and CDR2 is YFSETQ in the germline V gene. CDR3 size: 14 residues. V shed 4 bases and J shed 10 bases, with 15 bases lying between them. CDR3 in amino acids: CASSPSGGQSPLHL. The CDR3 coding sequence is TGCGCCAGCAGCCCGTCGGGGGGGCAGTCACCCCTCCACCTT.

This sequence joins TRBV11-3 and TRBJ2-2; 7 nucleotides align to TRBD2. Germline CDR1 reads SGHNT; CDR2 reads YENEEA. The junction had 2 bases not matched to a gene; V was cut back by 0 bases and J by 7 bases. This CDR3 is 14 amino acids long. CDR3 loop: CASSLEGRVGELFF. CDR3 sequence (DNA): TGTGCCAGCAGCTTAGAAGGGAGGGTCGGGGAGCTGTTTTTT.

The genes are TRBV19 and TRBJ1-5; no definite D call. CDR1 and CDR2 from the germline V gene are LNHDA and SQIVND (reference sequence). The CDR3 has 14 residues. With 6 bases removed from V and 2 bases from J, the gap between germline ends came to 11 bases. CDR3 in amino acids: CASRGYRGNQPQHF. Here the CDR3 DNA reads TGTGCCAGTAGAGGGTATAGAGGCAATCAGCCCCAGCATTTT.

The CDR3 sequence: CASSSTGLAGSNYNEQFF. CDR3 sequence (DNA): TGTGCCAGCAGCTCCACGGGACTAGCGGGGAGTAACTACAATGAGCAGTTCTTC. The chain uses TRBV11-2 and TRBJ2-1; the match to TRBD2 covers 13 bases. The CDR3 contains 18 residues. With V trimmed by 4 bases and J by 3 bases, 9 bases remained unmatched. Germline V gene lookup returns CDR1 SGHAT and CDR2 FQNNGV.

With regard to this clone: The junction departs from the called germline gene at one end, perhaps through a read error. V gene TRBV7-7 combines with J gene TRBJ2-2; possibly TRBD1 for D (7 bases). The CDR3 sequence is 15 residues long. Germline loops: CDR1 SSHAT, CDR2 FNYEAQ (reference sequence). Written as DNA, the CDR3 is TGTGCTAGCAGCTCCGCGGGACAGAAGACCGGGGAGCTGTTTTTT. This gives the protein CASSSAGQKTGELFF.

The chain couples TRBV6-1 to TRBJ2-1, with D tentatively TRBD1 or TRBD2 (5 bases each). The germline CDR1 and CDR2 sequences are MNHNS and SASEGT. Trimming stripped 2 bases from V and 4 bases from J, with 15 bases between. CDR3 length: 16 amino acids. CDR3 nucleotide sequence: TGTGCCAGCAGTGAAAACCCCGGGACCCAGTACAATGAGCAGTTCTTC. It encodes CASSENPGTQYNEQFF.

The chain combines TRBV10-3 with TRBJ2-3; 10 bases fit TRBD2. This CDR3 contains 19 residues. The germline gives CDR1 ENHRY, CDR2 SYGVKD. After removal of 4 bases from V and 0 bases from J, the junction contained 13 bases not matched to a gene. The CDR3 is CAISVGLAGAGVSTDTQYF. The CDR3 DNA is TGTGCCATCAGTGTTGGGCTAGCGGGGGCCGGGGTTAGCACAGATACGCAGTATTTT.

As to this clone: Distinct nucleotide sequences in the sample also encode this CDR3. The rearrangement uses TRBV5-1 and TRBJ2-7; D might be TRBD1 (6 bases). This CDR3 spans 13 amino acids. V lost 8 bases and J lost 0, with 12 bases in between. The germline gives CDR1 SGHRS, CDR2 YFSETQ. The CDR3 region is CASQGISSYEQYF. CDR3 DNA: TGCGCCAGTCAGGGGATAAGCTCCTACGAGCAGTACTTC. The whole variable domain, filled in from reference TRBV5-1 and TRBJ2-7, reads KAGVTQTPRYLIKTRGQQVTLSCSPISGHRSVSWYQQTPGQGLQFLFEYFSETQRNKGNFPGRFSGRQFSNSRSEMNVSTLELGDSALYLCASQGISSYEQYFGPGTRLTVT.